The clone carrying this T cell receptor beta chain was recorded a few times. Its antigen is not known. Using immunoSEQ multiplex PCR, the repertoire was profiled, and TCRdb retains in-frame clones only, with some absent. This sample has 80,000 to 130,000 clones, with around 90% found just once. These data come from a study of T cell responses to AZD1222 COVID-19 vaccine. Study-level background: Pooled together were second doses at about 4 or about 12 weeks.

Germline V gene lookup returns CDR1 MNHEY and CDR2 SVGAGI. This CDR3 has 13 residues. Trimming left V 10 bases short and J 1 base short, with 10 bases between. General study points: AZD1222 recipients seropositive at baseline numbered only six or seven.

This receptor was obtained from an adult in good health. The chain links TRBV6-5 to TRBJ2-2; possibly TRBD2 for D (6 bases). This sample comprised peripheral blood, obtained on day 0 of AZD1222 vaccination. CDR3 region: CATEEGNTGELFF. In DNA form, the CDR3 reads TGTGCCACCGAGGAGGGGAACACCGGGGAGCTGTTTTTT.